The source of this T cell receptor (beta chain) is a study of T cells in Graves' hyperthyroidism and ophthalmopathy. Overall study results and limits: Blood held most thyroid clonotypes expanded above 0.001 frequency.

TCR beta CDR3 regions were amplified from RNA. First-round RT-PCR of the TCR CDR3 relied on the HTBI primer set. MiXCR, applied by TCRdb to the multiplex PCR reads, yields one record per CDR3 protein. The sample records 300,000 to 400,000 distinct CDR3 sequences, about 14% being singletons. The CDR3 is made up of 14 amino acids. The V end was cut by 1 base, the J end by 3 bases, with 8 bases between. Germline V gene data show CDR1 as MNHNS and CDR2 as SASEGT. This clonotype was detected ten times or more. The target antigen is unknown. Sequencing was performed on blood. This sequence originates from a woman in her thirties with Graves' ophthalmopathy. The chain links TRBV6-1 to TRBJ2-3; D is unresolved. The CDR3 nucleotides read TGTGCCAGCAGTGAAGGGCCAGATACAGATACGCAGTATTTT. This translates into CASSEGPDTDTQYF.